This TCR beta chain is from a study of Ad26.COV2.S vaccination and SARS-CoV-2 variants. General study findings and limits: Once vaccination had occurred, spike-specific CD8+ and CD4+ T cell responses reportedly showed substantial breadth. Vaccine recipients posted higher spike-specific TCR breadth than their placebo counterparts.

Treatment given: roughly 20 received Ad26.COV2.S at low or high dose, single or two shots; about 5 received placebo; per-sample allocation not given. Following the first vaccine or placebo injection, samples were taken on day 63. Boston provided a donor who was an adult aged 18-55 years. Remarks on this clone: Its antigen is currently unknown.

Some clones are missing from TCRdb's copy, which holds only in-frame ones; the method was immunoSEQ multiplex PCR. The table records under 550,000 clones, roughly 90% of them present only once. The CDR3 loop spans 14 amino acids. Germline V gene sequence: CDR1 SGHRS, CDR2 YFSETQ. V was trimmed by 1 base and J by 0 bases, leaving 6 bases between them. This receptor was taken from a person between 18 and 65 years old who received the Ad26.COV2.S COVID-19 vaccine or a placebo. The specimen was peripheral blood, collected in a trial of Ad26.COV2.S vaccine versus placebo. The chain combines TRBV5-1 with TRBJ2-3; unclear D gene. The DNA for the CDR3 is TGCGCCAGCAGCTTGACAGTTAGCACAGATACGCAGTATTTT. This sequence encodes CASSLTVSTDTQYF.